This T cell receptor (beta chain) originates from a study of blood T cell repertoires in COVID-19. On the study more broadly: The United States, Italy and Spain supplied acute and convalescent COVID-19 samples.

In germline, CDR1 is SGDLS, CDR2 YYNGEE. Trimming left V 4 bases short and J 5 bases short, with 18 bases between. The CDR3 is 15 amino acids. Source study methods: The assay estimated nucleated cells by amplifying reference gene primers. Here immunoSEQ multiplex PCR was the method, and the copy in TCRdb shows in-frame clones only, minus some. V and J calls and clone size are copied from that table; D and trimming were computed from the DNA. The table has 110,000 or so clones, 80% to 85% seen once. This sequence originates from a man older than 75 with acute or convalescent COVID-19. This chain joins TRBV9 and TRBJ1-2, with D perhaps matching TRBD1 (5 bases). Sequenced material: peripheral blood. The CDR3 reads CASSSIPGTDYGYTF. DNA for the CDR3: TGTGCCAGCAGCTCGATACCCGGGACTGATTATGGCTACACCTTC.